This record concerns one T cell receptor beta chain sequence. Its antigen is unknown. The CDR3 contains 14 residues. The J segment lost 0 bases and the V segment lost 7 bases, leaving 3 bases of the junction unmatched. Germline V CDR1 and CDR2: SEHNR, FQNEAQ (reference sequence). The data are from a study of OX40 agonist ivuxolimab in advanced cancers. Study-level points and caveats: Among the lowest peripheral clonal expansion occurred in 0.1-3.0 mg/kg partial responders.

Blood got drawn at baseline, again on cycle 4 day 1, and then on cycle 7 day 1. Method: immunoSEQ multiplex PCR; TCRdb's copy keeps in-frame clones and lacks some. The sample has over 60,000 clones; 80% to 85% are singletons. This chain links TRBV7-9 with TRBJ2-3, with TRBD1 matching over 8 bases. This clonotype originated in an adult with an advanced solid tumor such as melanoma, head and neck, liver or kidney cancer. The sample was CD4+ or CD8+ T cells sorted from blood, taken in a trial of the OX40 agonist ivuxolimab. The CDR3 DNA reads as TGTGCCAGCAACCGACAGGGGAGCACAGATACGCAGTATTTT. Translating gives CASNRQGSTDTQYF.